Sequencing of this T cell receptor beta chain was carried out in a study of blood T cell repertoires in COVID-19. About the study: The United States, Italy and Spain supplied acute and convalescent COVID-19 samples. T cells, B-cell-depleted T cells, or PBMCs provided the cDNA or gDNA that served as material.

This clone was seen just once. Under the authors' procedure: For nucleated cells, counts were estimated from reference gene primer amplification. Sequenced by immunoSEQ multiplex PCR; TCRdb stores in-frame clones only, minus some. Clone size and the V and J calls come from that table; the DNA yielded D and trimming. Among roughly 25,000 clones listed, more than 70% were seen once. V lost 1 base and J lost 8, with 12 bases in between. The CDR3 has 14 amino acids. Germline CDR1 reads SEHNR; CDR2 reads FQNEAQ (reference sequence). The receptor comes from a human donor with active COVID-19. The donor label of this sample is uncertain. What was sequenced was peripheral blood. The V call is TRBV7-9, the J call TRBJ2-1, with unresolved D. The CDR3 DNA sequence: TGTGCCAGCAGCTTAGTGATCCCATCGGATGAGCAGTTCTTC. Its protein is CASSLVIPSDEQFF.